This is a list of T cell receptor beta chains from one sample in a study of blood T cell repertoires in COVID-19. Measured with immunoSEQ multiplex PCR; TCRdb has only the in-frame clones, and not every one. The sample gives over 35,000 clones, approximately 80% of which show up once; roughly 14% is in the top ten. What was sequenced was peripheral blood. Receptor source: a human donor in a cohort sampled during active COVID-19. Both conserved end residues are trimmed from each CDR3. Fields, in order: CDR3 length, V gene, CDR3 protein.

14,TRBV5-4,ASSPRDRAMNTEAF
12,TRBV4-2,ASSRYGDSSEAF
12,TRBV7-3,ASSLSAGNNEQF
15,TRBV21-1,ASSKVRGQLAKNIQY
12,TRBV5-1,ASREQGNTDTQY
13,TRBV4-2,ASSQDEGGAGELF
9,TRBV29-1,SVDSPETQY
12,TRBV6-1,ASSEHSMNTEAF
14,TRBV6-5,ASSLPSGGARNEQF
8,TRBV29-1,SVESVEAF
13,TRBV24-1,ATSVVLTGPEGYT
13,TRBV6-5,ASTLTSGLSNEQF
13,TRBV19,ASRDRSHKLSPLH
11,TRBV6-5,ASSYSRVDTQY
12,TRBV5-1,ASRPGTGAETQY
13,TRBV11-2,ASSPGTEIYNEQF
12,TRBV5-1,ASSLIADQETQY
12,TRBV2,ASRPHQGGETQY
11,TRBV29-1,SVAAGTSYEQY
13,TRBV7-2,ASSSPRGGSNEQF
12,TRBV6-5,ASKEGTTHTEAF
13,TRBV6-5,ASSSTGGRTGELF
14,TRBV5-1,ASSFRGGGDNSPLH
14,TRBV6-6,ASSPQTGPMNTEAF
15,TRBV19,ASSKGLAGPNTDTQY
13,TRBV3-1/TRBV3-2,ASSLSGQGNYEQF
13,TRBV6-5,ASSYSGRGHSPLH
15,TRBV3-1/TRBV3-2,ASSQQTAGTGDGEQF
13,TRBV6-5,ASSKRTGDTGELF
14,TRBV13,ASSTSWDRVYNEQF
13,TRBV7-3,ASSLVAGGYNEQF
12,TRBV5-1,ASSLQGSSYEQY
13,TRBV5-4,ASSFAGGPPDTQY
12,TRBV3-1/TRBV3-2,ASSQDLGLALLF
11,TRBV4-3,ASSQDPGGPQY
12,TRBV6-5,ASVRDRASYEQY
12,TRBV4-3,ASSQELERREQY
15,TRBV5-1,ASSLFHRGLSTDTQY
15,TRBV27,ASRTTIDRISNYGYT
13,TRBV4-2,ASSPGTSGDDEQY
13,TRBV19,ASSMAPGQAAPLH
13,TRBV11-3,ASSPRGGTGETQY
11,TRBV27,ASTAGPYNEQF
15,TRBV7-8,ASSPYQGTYSNQPQH
12,TRBV3-1/TRBV3-2,ASSQGRGRTEAF
14,TRBV7-6,ASSLVAGGHTDTQY